The rows below give T cell receptor beta chains drawn from one sample of a study of blood T cell repertoires in COVID-19. The repertoire was sequenced with immunoSEQ multiplex PCR; TCRdb's copy has only in-frame clones and lacks some. The sample holds 310,000 or so clones; 80% to 90% are singletons and the top ten take approximately 9%. The sample was PBMCs or T cells enriched from blood (not recorded which). The receptors were gathered from a woman between 18 and 29 years old who had recovered from COVID-19. Both conserved end residues are part of each CDR3. D genes are given only for firm matches. Clone size, where shown, is once, few, many, or a class for clones that have expanded.

clone size	D gene	V gene	J gene	CDR3 DNA	CDR3 protein
NA	TRBD2	TRBV4-2	TRBJ2-3	TGTGCCAGCAGCCAAGGGAGAACCGGGACTAGCGGATCGGATACGCAGTATTTT	CASSQGRTGTSGSDTQYF
NA	NA	TRBV27	TRBJ2-7	TGTGCCAGCAGTCCGGGGAGCGAGCAGTACTTC	CASSPGSEQYF
NA	TRBD1	TRBV10-3	TRBJ1-2	TGTGCCATCAGTGACGGACAGGGCGACTATGGCTACACCTTC	CAISDGQGDYGYTF
NA	NA	TRBV10-3	TRBJ1-1	TGTGCCATCAGTGAAAGACTTATGAACACTGAAGCTTTCTTT	CAISERLMNTEAFF
NA	TRBD1	TRBV25-1	TRBJ1-2	TGTGCCAGCAGCCAGGACAGGGGCCACTATGGCTACACCTTC	CASSQDRGHYGYTF
NA	TRBD1	TRBV5-1	TRBJ1-1	TGCGCCAGCAGCCCTACTGGGACAGGGAACACTGAAGCTTTCTTT	CASSPTGTGNTEAFF
NA	NA	TRBV3-1/TRBV3-2	TRBJ2-1	TGTGCCAGCAGCCGGCAGGGGTGGGATGAGCAGTTCTTC	CASSRQGWDEQFF
once	TRBD2	TRBV6-5	TRBJ2-4	TGTGCCAGCAGTTTGACGGGAGGAAAAAACATTCAGTACTTC	CASSLTGGKNIQYF
NA	NA	TRBV11-2	TRBJ2-5	TGTGCCAGCAGCTTAGCAGTCCAAGAGACCCAGTACTTC	CASSLAVQETQYF
few	NA	TRBV7-9	TRBJ1-1	TGTGCCAGCAGCAGAACAGGGAACACTGAAGCTTTCTTT	CASSRTGNTEAFF
NA	NA	TRBV3-1/TRBV3-2	TRBJ1-2	TGTGCCAGCAGCCAAGATTTAGCGGGCTACTATGGCTACACCTTC	CASSQDLAGYYGYTF
NA	TRBD1	TRBV12-5	TRBJ1-6	TGTGCTAGTGGGCAGGGGGCGAGACGAGGTTTGTCCTATAATTCACCCCTCCACTTT	CASGQGARRGLSYNSPLHF
NA	TRBD2	TRBV28	TRBJ2-5	TGTGCCAGCAGCCAACCTAGCGGGAGAGTCCAAGAGACCCAGTACTTC	CASSQPSGRVQETQYF
NA	NA	TRBV5-1	TRBJ2-3	TGCGCCAGCAGCTTGGTATCCGGGGGGCACGGGACGGGGGCCACGTTACCCACAGATACGCAGTATTTT	CASSLVSGGHGTGATLPTDTQYF
NA	NA	TRBV7-8	TRBJ2-1	TGTGCCAGCAGCTTAGCTATGGCTAGCAGTAAGTACAATGAGCAGTTCTTC	CASSLAMASSKYNEQFF
NA	NA	TRBV30	TRBJ1-1	TGTGCCTGGAGTTTAGTAAACACTGAAGCTTTCTTT	CAWSLVNTEAFF
NA	TRBD1	TRBV10-3	TRBJ1-6	TGTGCCATCAGTGAGTCAGGGACAGGGCGTTCACCCCTCCACTTT	CAISESGTGRSPLHF
NA	NA	TRBV19	TRBJ1-2	TGTGCCAGTAGTATAGTGGCGGGGGACCCAAACTATGGCTACACCTTC	CASSIVAGDPNYGYTF
once	TRBD1	TRBV7-6	TRBJ1-1	TGTGCCAGCAGCCCCATACAGGGGGCAAACACTGAAGCTTTCTTT	CASSPIQGANTEAFF